These T cell receptor beta chains were read from a single sample in a study of T cell responses to AZD1222 COVID-19 vaccine. Profiling relied on immunoSEQ multiplex PCR, and the TCRdb table lists in-frame clones only, not all of them. The table includes around 120,000 clones, 85% to 95% detected once. The material was peripheral blood, obtained on day 0 of AZD1222 vaccination. These receptor sequences come from an adult in good health. The CDR3 runs from the conserved cysteine through the conserved F or W. The D gene is left open where the match is weak. Clone size is shown for a subset of rows, as once, few, many or a class of expanded clone.

V	J	D	size	CDR3	DNA
TRBV27	TRBJ2-2	.	.	CASSLNRDTGELFF	TGTGCCAGCAGTTTAAACAGAGACACCGGGGAGCTGTTTTTT
TRBV5-1	TRBJ1-2	.	.	CASSLGVENFKNGYTF	TGCGCCAGCAGCTTGGGGGTGGAGAATTTTAAGAATGGCTACACCTTC
TRBV7-9	TRBJ2-5	TRBD2	.	CASSPGTSGGETQYF	TGTGCCAGCAGCCCTGGGACTAGCGGGGGGGAGACCCAGTACTTC
TRBV29-1	TRBJ1-1	.	.	CSVFRAINTEAFF	TGCAGCGTTTTCAGAGCCATAAACACTGAAGCTTTCTTT
TRBV28	TRBJ2-1	.	.	CASSSRHGGPGANEQFF	TGTGCCAGCAGTTCCCGACATGGGGGACCAGGGGCCAATGAGCAGTTCTTC
TRBV7-9	TRBJ2-4	.	.	CASSLGSLLSNIQYF	TGTGCCAGCAGCTTGGGATCTCTACTGTCAAACATTCAGTACTTC
TRBV27	TRBJ1-2	.	.	CASSPRGAEIYGYTF	TGTGCCAGCAGTCCACGGGGGGCAGAGATCTATGGCTACACCTTC
TRBV6-4	TRBJ1-5	.	.	CASSDAGWSRDQPQHF	TGTGCCAGCAGTGACGCGGGGTGGAGCAGGGATCAGCCCCAGCATTTT
TRBV7-9	TRBJ1-4	.	.	CASSRTQGINEKLFF	TGTGCCAGCAGCCGGACTCAGGGGATTAATGAAAAACTGTTTTTT
TRBV6-5	TRBJ2-5	.	.	CASSPGAVLQETQYF	TGTGCCAGCAGTCCCGGCGCGGTTTTACAAGAGACCCAGTACTTC
TRBV3-1/TRBV3-2	TRBJ1-5	.	.	CASSSAGGKKGDQPQHF	TGTGCCAGCAGTTCCGCGGGGGGCAAAAAGGGGGATCAGCCCCAGCATTTT
TRBV28	TRBJ2-3	.	.	CASSFLDRSTDTQYF	TGTGCCAGCAGTTTTCTAGACAGGAGCACAGATACGCAGTATTTT
TRBV28	TRBJ2-7	TRBD2	.	CASSRTSGTSYEQYF	TGTGCCAGCAGTCGGACTAGCGGGACCTCCTACGAGCAGTACTTC
TRBV24-1	TRBJ2-5	.	.	CATSDTLGTAETQYF	TGTGCCACCAGTGACACTCTCGGGACGGCCGAGACCCAGTACTTC
TRBV2	TRBJ1-2	.	once	CATTTDRSLSYGYTF	TGTGCCACCACCACCGACAGGTCCTTGAGCTATGGCTACACCTTC
TRBV4-1	TRBJ1-1	TRBD1	.	CASSLTSQGANTEAFF	TGCGCCAGCAGCCTAACCTCACAGGGGGCCAACACTGAAGCTTTCTTT
TRBV6-1	TRBJ2-5	.	.	CASSEDRRSETQYF	TGTGCCAGCAGTGAAGATCGAAGGAGTGAGACCCAGTACTTC
TRBV29-1	TRBJ2-2	.	.	CSGGLFPGELFF	TGCAGCGGCGGACTTTTTCCCGGGGAGCTGTTTTTT
TRBV6-5	TRBJ2-7	TRBD2	.	CASSYSVAGGYEQYF	TGTGCCAGCAGTTACTCGGTAGCGGGAGGCTACGAGCAGTACTTC
TRBV28	TRBJ1-2	TRBD1	.	CASSAGQRSYGYTF	TGTGCCAGCAGTGCGGGACAGCGATCCTATGGCTACACCTTC
TRBV5-4	TRBJ2-1	TRBD2	.	CASSLFLLADNEQFF	TGTGCCAGCAGCTTGTTTCTACTAGCGGACAATGAGCAGTTCTTC
TRBV29-1	TRBJ2-5	TRBD2	.	CSAWTSGTQETQYF	TGCAGCGCGTGGACTAGCGGAACACAAGAGACCCAGTACTTC
TRBV5-4	TRBJ2-1	.	.	CASSPVGNNEQFF	TGTGCCAGCAGCCCGGTGGGTAACAATGAGCAGTTCTTC
TRBV19	TRBJ2-7	TRBD2	.	CASSTGLGEQYF	TGTGCCAGTAGTACCGGACTAGGCGAGCAGTACTTC
TRBV7-3	TRBJ2-5	.	.	CASSLTRGETQYF	TGTGCCAGCAGCTTAACGCGAGGGGAGACCCAGTACTTC
TRBV7-2	TRBJ1-2	TRBD1	.	CASSSSGTGFGGYTF	TGTGCCAGCAGCTCGTCCGGGACAGGGTTTGGTGGCTACACCTTC
TRBV6-5	TRBJ2-7	TRBD1	.	CASTDRGVSYEQYF	TGTGCCAGCACAGACAGGGGAGTCTCCTACGAGCAGTACTTC
TRBV5-6	TRBJ1-2	.	once	CASSPGTIYGYTF	TGTGCCAGCAGCCCCGGGACTATCTATGGCTACACCTTC
TRBV5-1	TRBJ1-1	.	.	CASSPGPMNTEAFF	TGCGCCAGCAGCCCGGGACCGATGAACACTGAAGCTTTCTTT
TRBV5-4	TRBJ1-2	.	.	CASSRGDGYGYTF	TGTGCCAGCAGCCGTGGGGACGGCTATGGCTACACCTTC
TRBV7-9	TRBJ2-7	.	.	CASTPGYEQYF	TGTGCCAGCACCCCCGGGTACGAGCAGTACTTC
TRBV2	TRBJ2-3	.	.	CASSKPGSGTDTQYF	TGTGCCAGCAGCAAACCCGGTAGCGGCACAGATACGCAGTATTTT
TRBV30	TRBJ1-5	.	.	CAWSTDGGLISNQPQHF	TGTGCCTGGAGTACGGACGGGGGGCTGATTAGCAATCAGCCCCAGCATTTT
TRBV21-1	TRBJ2-2	.	.	CASSSHIRYPGELFF	TGTGCCAGCAGCTCACATATCCGGTATCCCGGGGAGCTGTTTTTT
TRBV4-1	TRBJ1-5	.	.	CASSQGGQPQHF	TGCGCCAGCAGCCAAGGAGGGCAGCCCCAGCATTTT
TRBV5-1	TRBJ2-2	.	.	CASSLAGPNTGELFF	TGCGCCAGCAGCTTGGCCGGGCCGAACACCGGGGAGCTGTTTTTT
TRBV4-1	TRBJ2-2	.	.	CASTLLAGTGELFF	TGCGCCAGCACCCTACTAGCCGGCACCGGGGAGCTGTTTTTT
TRBV5-4	TRBJ2-1	TRBD2	.	CASRVSGSPNNEQFF	TGTGCCAGCAGAGTTAGCGGGAGCCCAAACAATGAGCAGTTCTTC
TRBV6-6	TRBJ1-1	.	.	CASSYSGAEAFF	TGTGCCAGCAGTTACTCAGGGGCTGAAGCTTTCTTT
TRBV29-1	TRBJ2-1	.	.	CSVLAIINNEQFF	TGCAGCGTTTTGGCGATTATTAACAATGAGCAGTTCTTC
TRBV5-1	TRBJ1-4	.	.	CASSSGFSITNEKLFF	TGCGCCAGCAGCTCCGGATTCTCGATCACTAATGAAAAACTGTTTTTT
TRBV2	TRBJ2-2	.	once	CASSEGRNTGELFF	TGTGCCAGCAGTGAAGGCAGGAACACCGGGGAGCTGTTTTTT
TRBV5-1	TRBJ1-5	.	.	CASSPSGYQPQHF	TGCGCCAGCAGCCCGTCCGGGTATCAGCCCCAGCATTTT
TRBV14	TRBJ1-2	.	.	CASSRVDHRNYGYTF	TGTGCCAGCAGCCGAGTGGACCACCGAAACTATGGCTACACCTTC
TRBV10-3	TRBJ2-2	.	.	CAISVDTFTGELFF	TGTGCCATCAGTGTAGATACATTTACCGGGGAGCTGTTTTTT
TRBV18	TRBJ1-4	.	.	CASSKNQGREEKLFF	TGTGCCAGCTCAAAAAACCAGGGAAGGGAGGAAAAACTGTTTTTT
TRBV3-1/TRBV3-2	TRBJ2-1	TRBD2	.	CASSQVSWTGGLAGYEQFF	TGTGCCAGCAGCCAAGTCAGCTGGACAGGGGGACTAGCGGGATATGAGCAGTTCTTC
TRBV27	TRBJ2-3	.	.	CASSLFWRGSTDTQYF	TGTGCCAGCAGTCTCTTCTGGCGGGGCAGCACAGATACGCAGTATTTT
TRBV7-2	TRBJ2-5	TRBD2	.	CASSLNLAGALTQETQYF	TGTGCCAGCAGCTTAAACCTAGCGGGAGCCCTGACTCAAGAGACCCAGTACTTC